This entry is about one TCR beta chain. Libraries were prepared by immunoSEQ multiplex PCR; TCRdb keeps only in-frame clonotypes and omits some of them. This sample has 280,000 or so clones, with over 75% found just once. CDR1 SGHRS and CDR2 YFSETQ come from the germline V gene. Trimming stripped 1 base from V and 3 bases from J, with 13 bases between. The CDR3 spans 15 residues. This entry comes from a study of blood T cell repertoires in COVID-19. Study-level information: Nucleic acid was either cDNA or gDNA, and it came from T cells, B-cell-depleted T cells, or PBMCs.

Specimen: peripheral blood. This chain uses TRBV5-1 with TRBJ2-5, with D tentatively TRBD2 (6 bases). This sequence was found in a human donor in a cohort sampled during active COVID-19. CDR3 nucleotide sequence: TGCGCCAGCAGCTTGACGCCGGGAGATGAAGAGACCCAGTACTTC. It is translated as CASSLTPGDEETQYF.